The clone carrying this T cell receptor (beta chain) was counted many times. The antigen is not known. The data were taken from a study of T cells after yellow fever vaccination. Study conclusions and caveats: A weaker but faster secondary response was observed, peaking on day 5 versus 15.

CDR3 length: 12 amino acids. Per the germline V gene, CDR1 is DFQATT and CDR2 is SNEGSKA (reference sequence). Trimming removed 7 bases from V and 3 bases from J, with 11 bases in between. One entry per CDR3 protein, called by TCRdb with MiXCR from the 5' RACE reads. The profile shows about 69,000 distinct CDR3 sequences, 5% to 6.5% of them singletons. This sequence originates from a man aged 18-30 years who received the YFV17D yellow fever vaccine. The chain recombines TRBV20-1 with TRBJ2-3; tentatively, D is TRBD2 (6 bases). The sample consisted of CD4+ T cells sorted from PBMCs, taken more than 13 days after the first yellow fever vaccination. CDR3 DNA: TGCAGTGGGCTAGGAGGGACAGATACGCAGTATTTT. It encodes CSGLGGTDTQYF.